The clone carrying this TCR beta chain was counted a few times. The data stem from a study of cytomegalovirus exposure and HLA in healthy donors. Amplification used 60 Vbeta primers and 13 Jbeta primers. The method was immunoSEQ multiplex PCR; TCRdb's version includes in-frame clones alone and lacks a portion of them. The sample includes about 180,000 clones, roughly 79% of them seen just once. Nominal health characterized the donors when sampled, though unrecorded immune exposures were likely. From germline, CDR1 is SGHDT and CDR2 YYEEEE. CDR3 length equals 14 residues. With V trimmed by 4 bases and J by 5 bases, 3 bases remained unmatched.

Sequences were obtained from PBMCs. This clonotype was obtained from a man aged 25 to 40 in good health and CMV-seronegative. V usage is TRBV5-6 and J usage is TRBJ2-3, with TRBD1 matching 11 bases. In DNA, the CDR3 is TGTGCCAGCAGCCGGACAGGGGGCGTAGATACGCAGTATTTT. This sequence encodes CASSRTGGVDTQYF.